The rows below give T cell receptor beta chains drawn from one sample of a study of blood T cell repertoires in COVID-19. Sequencing used immunoSEQ multiplex PCR; TCRdb keeps in-frame clones, though not all of them. The sample includes around 250,000 clones, 91% of them seen just once. Source material: PBMCs or T cells enriched from blood (not recorded which). These receptors were obtained from a human donor in a cohort exposed to, infected with or recovered from COVID-19 (not recorded which). The donor label of this sample is uncertain. CDR3s include the opening cysteine and the closing phenylalanine or tryptophan. D genes are given only for firm matches.

length	V	D	J	CDR3	DNA
14	TRBV6-5	NA	TRBJ1-1	CASRSGSKNTEAFF	TGTGCCAGCAGGTCCGGGTCGAAGAACACTGAAGCTTTCTTT
14	TRBV7-9	TRBD1	TRBJ2-7	CASTPGTGAYEQYF	TGTGCCAGCACCCCTGGGACAGGGGCCTACGAGCAGTACTTC
13	TRBV19	NA	TRBJ1-1	CASRENKNTEAFF	TGTGCCAGTCGGGAGAACAAGAACACTGAAGCTTTCTTT
16	TRBV5-4	TRBD2	TRBJ2-5	CASSLEGRGGRETQYF	TGTGCCAGCAGCTTGGAGGGGCGGGGGGGCCGCGAGACCCAGTACTTC
16	TRBV4-1	TRBD1	TRBJ2-3	CASSHPRDRVTDTQYF	TGCGCCAGCAGCCATCCTCGGGACAGAGTGACAGATACGCAGTATTTT
15	TRBV18	NA	TRBJ1-2	CASSPPGAVSYGYTF	TGTGCCAGCTCCCCACCGGGAGCAGTCTCCTATGGCTACACCTTC
16	TRBV6-2/TRBV6-3	NA	TRBJ1-1	CASSPTYREMNTEAFF	TGTGCCAGCAGTCCGACCTACAGGGAGATGAACACTGAAGCTTTCTTT
13	TRBV7-9	NA	TRBJ1-1	CASSSGTDTEAFF	TGTGCCAGCAGCTCAGGAACAGACACTGAAGCTTTCTTT
17	TRBV3-1/TRBV3-2	NA	TRBJ2-6	CASSQDRGATGANVLTF	TGTGCCAGCAGCCAAGATCGGGGTGCTACTGGGGCCAACGTCCTGACTTTC
18	TRBV7-2	NA	TRBJ2-3	CASSLFWDTPRDWDTQYF	TGTGCCAGCAGCTTATTTTGGGACACCCCAAGGGATTGGGATACGCAGTATTTT
13	TRBV2	NA	TRBJ2-3	CASSLPYTDTQYF	TGTGCCAGCAGTCTCCCGTACACAGATACGCAGTATTTT
17	TRBV11-2	NA	TRBJ2-7	CASSRSIRDTAVYEQYF	TGTGCCAGCAGCCGTTCCATCCGGGACACAGCCGTATACGAGCAGTACTTC
14	TRBV10-3	TRBD1	TRBJ1-6	CAIRGDRVDSPLHF	TGTGCCATCAGGGGGGACAGGGTTGATTCACCCCTCCACTTT
13	TRBV5-6	NA	TRBJ2-3	CASSLEALDTQYF	TGTGCCAGCAGCTTGGAAGCGCTAGATACGCAGTATTTT
14	TRBV25-1	TRBD1	TRBJ1-6	CASSDHHRGSPLHF	TGTGCCAGCAGTGACCACCACAGGGGGTCACCCCTCCACTTT
16	TRBV4-2	TRBD1	TRBJ2-1	CASSQEGGTGDNEQFF	TGTGCCAGCAGCCAAGAAGGAGGGACAGGGGACAATGAGCAGTTCTTC
16	TRBV7-2	TRBD2	TRBJ2-7	CASSPSLLAGVNEQYF	TGTGCCAGCAGCCCCTCCCTTCTAGCGGGGGTTAATGAGCAGTACTTC